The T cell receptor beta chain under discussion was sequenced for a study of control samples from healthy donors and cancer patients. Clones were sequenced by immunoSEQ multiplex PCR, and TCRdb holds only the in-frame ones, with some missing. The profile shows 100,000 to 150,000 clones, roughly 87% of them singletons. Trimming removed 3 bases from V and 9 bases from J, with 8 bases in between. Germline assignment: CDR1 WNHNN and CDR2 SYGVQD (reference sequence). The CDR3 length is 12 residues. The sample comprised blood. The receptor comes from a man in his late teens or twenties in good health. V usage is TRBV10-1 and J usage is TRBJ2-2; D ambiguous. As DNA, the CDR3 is TGCGCCAGCAGTGACTGGGGAAGGGAGCTGTTTTTT. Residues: CASSDWGRELFF.